One and the same sample provided the 20 T cell receptor beta chains below, sequenced in a study of shared clonotypes between healthy human individuals. Method: immunoSEQ multiplex PCR; TCRdb's copy keeps in-frame clones and lacks some. The table records roughly 2,300,000 clones, around 90% of them present only once. The sequencing input was naive CD4+ T cells from PBMCs. The sample's subset: CD45RA+ positively selected. These receptors all come from a man between 18 and 35 years old in good health. Some clones in this sample may be carry-over from other donors' samples.

CDR3 residues: CASSLMRYGYTF. CDR3 sequence (DNA): TGTGCCAGCAGCTTGATGAGATATGGCTACACCTTC. V is TRBV5-8 and J is TRBJ1-2; D gene ambiguous. CDR3 length equals 12 residues. The V end was cut by 1 base, the J end by 5 bases, with 6 bases between. In germline, CDR1 is SGHTS, CDR2 YDEGEE.

This clone was detected only once. Its ends do not fully match the called genes, so a read error is possible. V usage is TRBV5-6 and J usage is TRBJ1-5; D gene unclear. The CDR3 totals 12 residues. Germline V gene sequence: CDR1 SGHDT, CDR2 YYEEEE. The CDR3 spells CASNLGTQPQHF. CDR3 DNA sequence: TGTGCCAGCAACTTGGGAACTCAGCCCCAGCATTTT.

The genes are TRBV5-1 and TRBJ1-4; D gene uncertain. Germline lookup yields CDR1 SGHRS and CDR2 YFSETQ. V dropped 6 bases and J dropped 4 bases, with 10 bases sitting between them. The CDR3 consists of 13 residues. The CDR3 nucleotides are TGCGCCAGCAAAGGACTGAATAATGAAAAACTGTTTTTT. Its translation: CASKGLNNEKLFF.

The chain links TRBV29-1 to TRBJ2-3, with TRBD2 identical over 8 bases. The CDR3 sequence is 14 residues long. Losses at the gene ends were 0 bases for V and 8 bases for J; bases not matched to a gene: 7. CDR1 is SQVTM and CDR2 is ANQGSEA in the germline V gene. This chain's CDR3 is CSVEEGLLAGTQYF. The CDR3, as DNA: TGCAGCGTTGAAGAGGGACTGCTAGCGGGTACGCAGTATTTT.

This chain joins TRBV6-1 and TRBJ1-3; 7 nucleotides match TRBD1. The V and J ends lost 8 bases and 0 bases, in that order; junction bases with no gene match: 4. Germline-derived CDR1 and CDR2 are MNHNS and SASEGT. The CDR3 loop spans 14 amino acids. The CDR3 here is CASSGGSSGNTIYF. CDR3 DNA sequence: TGTGCCAGCTCAGGGGGGAGCTCTGGAAACACCATATATTTT.

As to this clone: This specimen includes other DNA sequences encoding the same CDR3. The genes are TRBV7-9 and TRBJ2-3, with TRBD2 matching over 7 bases. V gave up 5 bases and J gave up 5 bases; unmatched junction bases: 7. This CDR3 has 14 residues. The V gene's germline CDR1 is SEHNR and CDR2 FQNEAQ (reference sequence). The chain's CDR3 is CASSLGGGRDTQYF. CDR3 DNA sequence: TGTGCCAGCAGCCTAGGCGGGGGAAGAGATACGCAGTATTTT. Together with reference TRBV7-9 and TRBJ2-3, the CDR3 gives the full variable domain: DTGVSQNPRHKITKRGQNVTFRCDPISEHNRLYWYRQTLGQGPEFLTYFQNEAQLEKSRLLSDRFSAERPKGSFSTLEIQRTEQGDSAMYLCASSLGGGRDTQYFGPGTRLTVL.

A single count supports this clone. The chain links TRBV2 to TRBJ1-2, with 7 bases matching TRBD1. This CDR3 comprises 15 residues. The junction had 15 bases not matched to a gene; V was cut back by 6 bases and J by 8 bases. Looked up from germline, CDR1 is SNHLY and CDR2 is FYNNEI. CDR3 sequence: CASRARDRPATGYTF. The CDR3 DNA reads as TGTGCCAGCAGAGCCCGGGACAGACCGGCGACGGGCTACACCTTC.

Ten or more counts support this clone. The CDR3 sequence is CASSYRTGAQETQYF. CDR3 DNA: TGTGCCAGCAGCTACAGGACAGGGGCTCAAGAGACCCAGTACTTC. The rearrangement joins TRBV13 to TRBJ2-5, with 9 bases fitting TRBD1. This CDR3 is built from 15 residues. Germline values: CDR1 PRHDT, CDR2 FYEKMQ (reference sequence). After removal of 4 bases from V and 2 bases from J, the junction contained 5 bases not matched to a gene.

This clone was recorded only once. The identical CDR3 is also encoded by other nucleotide sequences in the sample. The chain carries TRBV6-5 and TRBJ1-5, with 9 bases matching TRBD1. CDR1 is MNHEY and CDR2 is SVGAGI in the germline V gene. There are 14 residues in the CDR3. Germline trimming cut 6 bases from V and 4 bases from J; bases unmatched to any gene: 4. In DNA form, the CDR3 reads TGTGCCAGCAGCCGGACAGGGGATAATCAGCCCCAGCATTTT. The encoded protein is CASSRTGDNQPQHF.

The chain carries TRBV7-2 and TRBJ2-7, with D perhaps TRBD1 (6 bases). This CDR3 is built from 15 residues. Germline CDR1 and CDR2: SGHTA and FQGNSA. V was shortened by 1 base and J by 5 bases, with 15 bases between the two germline ends. The CDR3 DNA is TGTGCCAGCAGCTTAGTGGGGGCCCAGTGGGACGAGCAGTACTTC. It is translated as CASSLVGAQWDEQYF.

The rearrangement links TRBV18 to TRBJ1-1, with D unresolved. Germline CDR1 KGHSH, CDR2 LQKENI. This CDR3 is built from 15 residues. Trimming cost V 0 bases and J 5 bases, with 13 bases left between them. The CDR3 reads CASSPPVVGLTEAFF. CDR3 DNA sequence: TGTGCCAGCTCACCACCGGTGGTCGGGTTAACTGAAGCTTTCTTT. Filled out from reference TRBV18 and TRBJ1-1, the complete variable domain reads NAGVMQNPRHLVRRRGQEARLRCSPMKGHSHVYWYRQLPEEGLKFMVYLQKENIIDESGMPKERFSAEFPKEGPSILRIQQVVRGDSAAYFCASSPPVVGLTEAFFGQGTRLTVV.

This chain connects TRBV5-6 to TRBJ1-5; TRBD1 matches 7 bases. V lost 4 bases to trimming and J lost 5 bases; unmatched junction nucleotides: 6. Germline V gene data show CDR1 as SGHDT and CDR2 as YYEEEE. CDR3 length: 14 residues. The CDR3: CASSMRTGDQPQHF. For the CDR3, the DNA is TGTGCCAGCAGCATGAGGACAGGTGATCAGCCCCAGCATTTT.

V usage is TRBV6-5 and J usage is TRBJ1-2; no firm D call. Germline-derived CDR1 and CDR2 are MNHEY and SVGAGI. The CDR3 extends over 14 amino acids. Trimming took 1 base from V and 2 from J, leaving 8 bases between them. The CDR3 DNA reads TGTGCCAGCAGTTACTTCCCGGACAACTATGGCTACACCTTC. Protein product: CASSYFPDNYGYTF.

The chain joins TRBV4-1 to TRBJ2-2; 13 nucleotides agree with TRBD2. CDR1 is MGHRA, CDR2 YSYEKL, per germline. The CDR3 has 16 residues. Trimming at V came to 8 bases and at J to 7 bases, leaving 10 bases not matched to a gene. Here the CDR3 reads CASATSGRLNGGELFF. The CDR3 DNA is TGCGCCAGCGCGACTAGCGGGAGGTTAAACGGCGGGGAGCTGTTTTTT.

V and J are TRBV6-1 and TRBJ2-2; no clear D gene. V lost 4 bases to trimming and J lost 4 bases, with 10 bases between them. Germline V lookup: CDR1 MNHNS, CDR2 SASEGT. There are 14 residues in the CDR3. CDR3 coding DNA: TGTGCCAGCAGTGTCGGCTACGGCACCGGGGAGCTGTTTTTT. Protein product: CASSVGYGTGELFF.

The chain links TRBV5-4 to TRBJ2-1; 7 bases line up with TRBD1. Germline V gives CDR1 SGHNT, CDR2 YYREEE (reference sequence). The CDR3 runs 14 residues. The CDR3 nucleotides read TGTGCAACTGGACAGGCGAGCTCCTACAATGAGCAGTTCTTC. Protein: CATGQASSYNEQFF.

To note about this clone: Other nucleotide sequences in the sample specify the same CDR3. The rearrangement joins TRBV7-9 to TRBJ1-4; 11 positions match TRBD1. Germline V gives CDR1 SEHNR, CDR2 FQNEAQ (reference sequence). V dropped 4 bases and J dropped 6; count of bases not matched to a gene: 1. There are 14 residues in the CDR3. The CDR3 spells CASSSGQGDEKLFF. As DNA, the CDR3 is TGTGCCAGCAGCTCGGGACAGGGGGATGAAAAACTGTTTTTT.

V and J are TRBV28 and TRBJ1-5; 9 bases agree with TRBD1. The CDR3 spans 16 residues. J gave up 3 bases and V 9 bases, and 12 bases lay outside the gene matches. The germline V gene encodes CDR1 MDHEN and CDR2 SYDVKM. The CDR3 spells CASQDRDRALNQPQHF. CDR3 coding DNA: TGTGCCAGTCAAGACCGGGACAGGGCCCTCAATCAGCCCCAGCATTTT.

This clone turned up a few times. The V call is TRBV6-5, the J call TRBJ1-1, with D possibly TRBD1 on 5 matching bases. Germline lookup yields CDR1 MNHEY and CDR2 SVGAGI. Trimming left V 5 bases short and J 1 base short, with 5 bases between. The CDR3 consists of 12 residues. CDR3 sequence (DNA): TGTGCCAGCAGTCAGGGGAACACTGAAGCTTTCTTT. Protein sequence: CASSQGNTEAFF.

This clone has only one observation. This chain joins TRBV7-7 and TRBJ2-2; perhaps TRBD1 as D (6 bases). The CDR3 runs to 13 residues. The V gene's germline CDR1 is SSHAT and CDR2 FNYEAQ (reference sequence). Trimming shortened V by 6 bases and J by 6 bases, and 11 bases separated the two germline ends. This chain's CDR3 is CASSPWGPGELFF. DNA for the CDR3: TGTGCCAGCAGTCCCTGGGGGCCCGGGGAGCTGTTTTTT.